These 10 T cell receptor beta chains came from one sample sequenced in a study of blood T cell repertoires in COVID-19. Profiled with immunoSEQ multiplex PCR; TCRdb holds only in-frame clones, not every one. This sample carries some 70,000 clones, about 91% of them seen once, and the ten largest clones take approximately 6.8%. The sequenced sample was peripheral blood. All receptors come from a woman aged 70-85 years with acute or convalescent COVID-19.

The chain couples TRBV7-6 to TRBJ1-2; TRBD1 agrees at 9 bases. This CDR3 comprises 15 residues. V gave up 1 base and J gave up 4 bases; unmatched junction bases: 4. From germline, CDR1 is SGHVS and CDR2 FNYEAQ. The chain's CDR3 is CASSLGDREGYGYTF. CDR3 bases: TGTGCCAGCAGCTTAGGGGACAGGGAGGGCTATGGCTACACCTTC.

The CDR3 DNA sequence: TGTGCCAGCAGCTTAGATTCCAGAAGCAGGGATGGGGATTTCACAGATACGCAGTATTTT. Translated, it gives CASSLDSRSRDGDFTDTQYF. V and J are TRBV11-2 and TRBJ2-3; weak D call: TRBD1 (5 bases). This CDR3 has 20 residues. Germline CDR1 SGHAT, CDR2 FQNNGV. V gave up 0 bases and J gave up 2 bases, with 24 bases separating them.

J is TRBJ2-3 and V is TRBV15; 9 bases are shared with TRBD1. The V gene's germline CDR1 is LNHNV and CDR2 YYDKDF (reference sequence). The V and J ends lost 1 base and 0 bases, in that order; junction bases with no gene match: 5. This CDR3 has 17 amino acids. The CDR3 region is CATSRGTGEWSTDTQYF. DNA for the CDR3: TGTGCCACCAGCAGAGGGACAGGGGAGTGGAGCACAGATACGCAGTATTTT. The full variable domain, with the rest looked up from reference TRBV15 and TRBJ2-3, is DAMVIQNPRYQVTQFGKPVTLSCSQTLNHNVMYWYQQKSSQAPKLLFHYYDKDFNNEADTPDNFQSRRPNTSFCFLDIRSPGLGDTAMYLCATSRGTGEWSTDTQYFGPGTRLTVL.

This sequence joins TRBV2 and TRBJ2-7; D unclear. Germline V gene sequence: CDR1 SNHLY, CDR2 FYNNEI. The germline V and J ends were trimmed by 5 bases and 7 bases, with 12 bases remaining between them. This CDR3 has 12 residues. CDR3 loop: CASSITGVEQYF. CDR3 bases: TGTGCCAGCAGTATAACTGGTGTAGAGCAGTACTTC.

The chain has TRBV5-1 and TRBJ2-1, with 9 nucleotides matching TRBD1. The CDR3 has 16 amino acids. Germline lookup yields CDR1 SGHRS and CDR2 YFSETQ. With 4 bases clipped from V and 3 bases from J, the junction kept 8 bases outside the gene matches. CDR3 DNA: TGCGCCAGCAGCCTAGCTACGGGACAGGGCTACAATGAGCAGTTCTTC. Translating it yields CASSLATGQGYNEQFF.

V and J are TRBV27 and TRBJ1-1; 7 bases fit TRBD1. CDR3 size: 15 residues. V shed 4 bases and J 0 bases; nucleotides not matched to a gene: 5. Germline V gene lookup returns CDR1 MNHEY and CDR2 SMNVEV (reference sequence). This chain's CDR3 is CASSWDSFMNTEAFF. CDR3 nucleotides: TGTGCCAGCAGTTGGGACAGCTTCATGAACACTGAAGCTTTCTTT.

The chain carries TRBV7-9 and TRBJ1-5, with D tentatively TRBD1 (5 bases). Trimming took off 2 bases at V and 0 bases at J, with 5 bases between the two ends. Per germline, CDR1 SEHNR and CDR2 FQNEAQ (reference sequence). This CDR3 is 14 amino acids long. CDR3 in DNA: TGTGCCAGCAGCTTACAGGGTAGCAATCAGCCCCAGCATTTT. Amino acid sequence: CASSLQGSNQPQHF.

The rearrangement links TRBV6-2 or TRBV6-3 to TRBJ1-5; 7 bases are a match to TRBD1. The CDR3 runs to 17 residues. Germline V gene data show CDR1 as MNHEY and CDR2 as SVGEGT. V lost 2 bases, J lost 0 bases, and 7 bases stayed unmatched. DNA for the CDR3: TGTGCCAGCAGTTACCCCACCGGACAGGATAGCAATCAGCCCCAGCATTTT. Protein product: CASSYPTGQDSNQPQHF.

The V and J genes are TRBV4-2 and TRBJ1-1; 11 bases align to TRBD1. CDR3 length equals 18 residues. Germline CDR1 and CDR2: LGHNA and YNFKEQ. J lost 4 bases, V lost 0 bases, and 10 bases had no gene match. The CDR3 is CASSQDIRTGGGSTEAFF. The DNA for the CDR3 is TGTGCCAGCAGCCAAGATATCAGGACAGGGGGCGGGAGCACTGAAGCTTTCTTT.

This chain connects TRBV19 to TRBJ1-2, with 7 bases aligning to TRBD1. The V gene's germline CDR1 is LNHDA and CDR2 SQIVND (reference sequence). Germline trimming cut 7 bases from V and 4 bases from J; bases unmatched to any gene: 6. The CDR3 runs 13 residues. In DNA form, the CDR3 reads TGTGCCAGTACCTCGGACAGGCTCTATGGCTACACCTTC. Encoded protein: CASTSDRLYGYTF.